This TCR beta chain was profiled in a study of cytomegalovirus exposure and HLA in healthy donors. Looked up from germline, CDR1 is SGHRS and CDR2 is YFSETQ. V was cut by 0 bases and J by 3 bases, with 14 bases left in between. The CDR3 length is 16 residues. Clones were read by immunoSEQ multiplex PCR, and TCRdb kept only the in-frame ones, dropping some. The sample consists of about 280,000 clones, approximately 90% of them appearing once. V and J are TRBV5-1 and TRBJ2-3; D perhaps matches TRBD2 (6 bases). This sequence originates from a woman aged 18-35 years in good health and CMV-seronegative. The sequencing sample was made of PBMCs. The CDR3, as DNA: TGCGCCAGCAGCTTGGGGTACGGGAGCGTTACAGATACGCAGTATTTT. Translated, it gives CASSLGYGSVTDTQYF.